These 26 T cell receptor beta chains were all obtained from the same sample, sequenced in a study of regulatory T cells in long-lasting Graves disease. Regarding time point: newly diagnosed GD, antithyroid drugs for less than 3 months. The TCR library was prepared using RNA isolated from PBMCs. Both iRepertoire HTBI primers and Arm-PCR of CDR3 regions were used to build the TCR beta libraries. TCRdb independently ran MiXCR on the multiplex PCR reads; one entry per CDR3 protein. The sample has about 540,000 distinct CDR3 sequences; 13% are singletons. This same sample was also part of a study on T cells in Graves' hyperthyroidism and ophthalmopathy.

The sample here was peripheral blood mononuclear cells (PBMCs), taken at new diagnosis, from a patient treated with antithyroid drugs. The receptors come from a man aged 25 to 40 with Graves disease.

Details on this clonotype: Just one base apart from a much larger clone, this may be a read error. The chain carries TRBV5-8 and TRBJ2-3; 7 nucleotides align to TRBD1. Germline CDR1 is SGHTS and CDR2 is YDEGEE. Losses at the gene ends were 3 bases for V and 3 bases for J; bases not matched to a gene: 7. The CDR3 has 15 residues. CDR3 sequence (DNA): TGTGCCAGCAGCTCCCCGACAGGGACGACAGATACGCAGTATTTT. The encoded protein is CASSSPTGTTDTQYF.

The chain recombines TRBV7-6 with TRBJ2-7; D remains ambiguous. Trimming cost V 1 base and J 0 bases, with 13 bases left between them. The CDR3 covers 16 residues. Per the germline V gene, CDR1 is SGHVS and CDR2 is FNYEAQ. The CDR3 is CASSLDPESSSYEQYF. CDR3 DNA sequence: TGTGCCAGCAGCTTAGATCCGGAGTCGAGCTCCTACGAGCAGTACTTC. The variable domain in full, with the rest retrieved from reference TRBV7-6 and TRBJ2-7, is GAGVSQSPRYKVTKRGQDVALRCDPISGHVSLYWYRQALGQGPEFLTYFNYEAQQDKSGLPNDRFSAERPEGSISTLTIQRTEQRDSAMYRCASSLDPESSSYEQYFGPGTRLTVT.

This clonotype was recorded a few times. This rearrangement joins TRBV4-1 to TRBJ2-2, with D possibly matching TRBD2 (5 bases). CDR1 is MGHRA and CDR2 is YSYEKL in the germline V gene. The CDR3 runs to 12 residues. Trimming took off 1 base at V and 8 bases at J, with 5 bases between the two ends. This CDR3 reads CASSQGRGELFF. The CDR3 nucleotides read TGCGCCAGCAGCCAAGGGAGGGGGGAGCTGTTTTTT.

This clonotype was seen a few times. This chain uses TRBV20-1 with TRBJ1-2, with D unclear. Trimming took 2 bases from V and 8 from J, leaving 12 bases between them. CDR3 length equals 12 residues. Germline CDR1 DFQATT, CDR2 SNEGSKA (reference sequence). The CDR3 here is CSARLDGRGYTF. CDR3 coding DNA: TGCAGTGCTAGATTGGACGGAAGGGGCTACACCTTC.

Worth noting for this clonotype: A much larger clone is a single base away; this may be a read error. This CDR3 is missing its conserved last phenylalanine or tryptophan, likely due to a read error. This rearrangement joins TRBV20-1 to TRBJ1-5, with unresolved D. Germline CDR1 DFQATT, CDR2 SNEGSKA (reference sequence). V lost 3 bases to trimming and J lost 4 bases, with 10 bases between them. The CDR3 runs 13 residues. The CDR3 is CSASDRSNQPQHS. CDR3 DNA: TGCAGTGCTAGTGATCGGTCAAATCAGCCCCAGCATTCT.

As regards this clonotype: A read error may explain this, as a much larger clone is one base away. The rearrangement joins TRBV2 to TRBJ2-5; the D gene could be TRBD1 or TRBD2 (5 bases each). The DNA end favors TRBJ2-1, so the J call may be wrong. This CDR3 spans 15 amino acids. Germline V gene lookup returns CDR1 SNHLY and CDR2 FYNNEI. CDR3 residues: CATSVRSGSHDEQFF. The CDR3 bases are TGTGCCACCAGTGTAAGATCAGGGAGTCACGATGAGCAGTTCTTC.

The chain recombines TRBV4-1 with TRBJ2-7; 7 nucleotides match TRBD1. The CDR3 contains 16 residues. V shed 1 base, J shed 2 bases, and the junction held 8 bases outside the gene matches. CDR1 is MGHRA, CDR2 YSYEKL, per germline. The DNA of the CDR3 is TGCGCCAGCAGCCAAGTAGGTCCGCAGGGGGCCTACGAGCAGTACTTC. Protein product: CASSQVGPQGAYEQYF.

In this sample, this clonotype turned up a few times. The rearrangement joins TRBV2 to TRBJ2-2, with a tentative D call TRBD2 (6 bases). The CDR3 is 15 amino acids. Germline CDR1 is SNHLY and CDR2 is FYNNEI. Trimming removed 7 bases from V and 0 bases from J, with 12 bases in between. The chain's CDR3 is CASTAWGANTGELFF. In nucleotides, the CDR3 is TGTGCCAGCACGGCCTGGGGGGCGAACACCGGGGAGCTGTTTTTT. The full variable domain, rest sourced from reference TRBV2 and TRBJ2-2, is EPEVTQTPSHQVTQMGQEVILRCVPISNHLYFYWYRQILGQKVEFLVSFYNNEISEKSEIFDDQFSVERPDGSNFTLKIRSTKLEDSAMYFCASTAWGANTGELFFGEGSRLTVL.

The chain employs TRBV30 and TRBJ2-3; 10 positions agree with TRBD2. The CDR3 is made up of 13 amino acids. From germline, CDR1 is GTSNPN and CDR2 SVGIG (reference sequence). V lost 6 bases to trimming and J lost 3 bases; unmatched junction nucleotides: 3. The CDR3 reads CACLAGGTDTQYF. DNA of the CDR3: TGTGCCTGCTTAGCGGGAGGAACAGATACGCAGTATTTT.

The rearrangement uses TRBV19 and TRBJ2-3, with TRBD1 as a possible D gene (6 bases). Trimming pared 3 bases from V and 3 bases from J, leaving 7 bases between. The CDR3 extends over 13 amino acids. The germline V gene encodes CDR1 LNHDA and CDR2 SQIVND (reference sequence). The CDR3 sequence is CASSITGTDTQYF. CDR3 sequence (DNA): TGTGCCAGTAGTATCACAGGGACAGATACGCAGTATTTT.

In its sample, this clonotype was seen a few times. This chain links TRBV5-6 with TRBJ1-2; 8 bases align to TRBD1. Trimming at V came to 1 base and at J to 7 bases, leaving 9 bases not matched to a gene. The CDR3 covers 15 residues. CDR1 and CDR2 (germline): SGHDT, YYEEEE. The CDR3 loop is CASSLNGQGRRGYTF. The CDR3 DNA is TGTGCCAGCAGCTTGAATGGACAGGGACGGCGTGGCTACACCTTC.

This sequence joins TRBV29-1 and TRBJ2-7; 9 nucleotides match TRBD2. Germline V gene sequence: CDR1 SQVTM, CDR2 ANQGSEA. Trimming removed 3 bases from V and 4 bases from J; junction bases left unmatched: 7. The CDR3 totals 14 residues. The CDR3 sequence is CSVEGSGRPYEQYF. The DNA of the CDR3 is TGCAGCGTTGAGGGTAGCGGGAGACCTTACGAGCAGTACTTC.

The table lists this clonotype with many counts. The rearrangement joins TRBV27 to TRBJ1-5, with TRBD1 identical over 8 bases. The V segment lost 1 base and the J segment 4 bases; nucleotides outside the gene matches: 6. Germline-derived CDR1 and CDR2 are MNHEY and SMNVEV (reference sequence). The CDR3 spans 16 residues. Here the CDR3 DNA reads TGTGCCAGCAGTTTATTCCAGGGGGCCGGGAATCAGCCCCAGCATTTT. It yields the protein CASSLFQGAGNQPQHF.

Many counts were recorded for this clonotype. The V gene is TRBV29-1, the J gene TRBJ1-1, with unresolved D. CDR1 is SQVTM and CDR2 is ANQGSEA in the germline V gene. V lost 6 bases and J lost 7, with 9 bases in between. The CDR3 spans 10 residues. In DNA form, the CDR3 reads TGCAGCGTGATTCACGGTGAAGCTTTCTTT. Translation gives CSVIHGEAFF. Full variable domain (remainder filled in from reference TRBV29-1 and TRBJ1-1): SAVISQKPSRDICQRGTSLTIQCQVDSQVTMMFWYRQQPGQSLTLIATANQGSEATYESGFVIDKFPISRPNLTFSTLTVSNMSPEDSSIYLCSVIHGEAFFGQGTRLTVV.

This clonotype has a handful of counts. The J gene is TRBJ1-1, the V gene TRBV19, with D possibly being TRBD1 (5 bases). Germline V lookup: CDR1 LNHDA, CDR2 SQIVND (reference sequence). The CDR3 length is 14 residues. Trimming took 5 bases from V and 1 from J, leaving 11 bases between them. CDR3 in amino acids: CASSVGAENTEAFF. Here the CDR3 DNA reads TGTGCCAGTAGTGTCGGGGCCGAGAACACTGAAGCTTTCTTT.

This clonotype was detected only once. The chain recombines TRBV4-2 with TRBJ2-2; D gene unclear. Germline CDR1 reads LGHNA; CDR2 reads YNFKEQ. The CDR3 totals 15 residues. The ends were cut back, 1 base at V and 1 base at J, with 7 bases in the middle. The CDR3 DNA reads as TGTGCCAGCAGCCAAGTATTAGGGAACACCGGGGAGCTGTTTTTT. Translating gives CASSQVLGNTGELFF.

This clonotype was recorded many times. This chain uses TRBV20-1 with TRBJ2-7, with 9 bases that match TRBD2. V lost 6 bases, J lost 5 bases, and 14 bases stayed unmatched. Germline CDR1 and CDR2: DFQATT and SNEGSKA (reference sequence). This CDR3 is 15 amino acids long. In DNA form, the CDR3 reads TGCAGTGCGATAATCAGCGGGAGGAGGTTCAACGAGCAGTACTTC. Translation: CSAIISGRRFNEQYF.

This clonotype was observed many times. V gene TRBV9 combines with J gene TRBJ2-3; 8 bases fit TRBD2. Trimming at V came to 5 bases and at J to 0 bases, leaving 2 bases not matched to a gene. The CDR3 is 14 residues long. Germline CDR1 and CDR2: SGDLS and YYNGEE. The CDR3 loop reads CASSASGSTDTQYF. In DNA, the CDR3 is TGTGCCAGCAGTGCTAGCGGGAGCACAGATACGCAGTATTTT.

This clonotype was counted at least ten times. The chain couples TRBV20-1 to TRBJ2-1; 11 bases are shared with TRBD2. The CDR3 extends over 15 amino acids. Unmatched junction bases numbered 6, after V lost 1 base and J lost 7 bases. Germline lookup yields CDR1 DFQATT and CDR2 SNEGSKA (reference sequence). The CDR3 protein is CSARVTSGSRNEQFF. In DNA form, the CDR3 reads TGCAGTGCTAGAGTCACTAGCGGGAGTCGGAATGAGCAGTTCTTC.

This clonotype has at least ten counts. Written as DNA, the CDR3 is TGTGCCAGCAGCTTCGACAGGAGCGGAGACATTCAGTACTTC. It codes for CASSFDRSGDIQYF. The genes are TRBV7-2 and TRBJ2-4; possibly TRBD1 for D (6 bases). The germline CDR1 and CDR2 sequences are SGHTA and FQGNSA. This CDR3 is built from 14 residues. Trimming took off 3 bases at V and 8 bases at J, with 14 bases between the two ends. Filled out from reference TRBV7-2 and TRBJ2-4, the complete variable domain reads GAGVSQSPSNKVTEKGKDVELRCDPISGHTALYWYRQSLGQGLEFLIYFQGNSAPDKSGLPSDRFSAERTGGSVSTLTIQRTQQEDSAVYLCASSFDRSGDIQYFGAGTRLSVL.

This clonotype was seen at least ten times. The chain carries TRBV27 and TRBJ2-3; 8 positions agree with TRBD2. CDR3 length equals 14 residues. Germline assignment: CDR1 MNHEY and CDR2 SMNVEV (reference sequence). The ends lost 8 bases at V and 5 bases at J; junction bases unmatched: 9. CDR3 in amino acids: CASSREGPLDTQYF. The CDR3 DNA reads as TGTGCCAGCTCCCGGGAGGGGCCCTTAGATACGCAGTATTTT.

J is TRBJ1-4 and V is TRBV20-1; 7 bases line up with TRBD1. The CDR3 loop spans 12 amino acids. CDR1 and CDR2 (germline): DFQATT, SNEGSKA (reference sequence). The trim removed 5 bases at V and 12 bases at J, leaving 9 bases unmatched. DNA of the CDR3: TGCAGTGCTTCCAGGGGGTGGGGAGAACTGTTTTTT. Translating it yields CSASRGWGELFF.

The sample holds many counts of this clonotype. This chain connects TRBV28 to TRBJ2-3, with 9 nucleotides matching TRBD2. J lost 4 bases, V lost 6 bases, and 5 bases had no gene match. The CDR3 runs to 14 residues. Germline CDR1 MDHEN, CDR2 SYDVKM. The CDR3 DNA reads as TGTGCCAGCAGGTCTAGCGGGATAGCAGATACGCAGTATTTT. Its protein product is CASRSSGIADTQYF.

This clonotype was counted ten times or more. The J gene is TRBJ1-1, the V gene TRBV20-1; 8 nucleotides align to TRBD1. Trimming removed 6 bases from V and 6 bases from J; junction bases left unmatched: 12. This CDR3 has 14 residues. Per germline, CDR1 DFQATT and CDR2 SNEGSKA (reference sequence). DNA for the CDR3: TGCAGTGCCCCACCGGGACAGGTTTGGGCTGAAGCTTTCTTT. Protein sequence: CSAPPGQVWAEAFF.

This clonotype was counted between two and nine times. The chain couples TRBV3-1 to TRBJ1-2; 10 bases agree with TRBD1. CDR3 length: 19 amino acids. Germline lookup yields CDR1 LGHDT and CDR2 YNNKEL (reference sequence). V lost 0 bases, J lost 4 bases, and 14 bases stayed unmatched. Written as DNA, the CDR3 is TGTGCCAGCAGCCAAGAAGAAATTGGGGACAGGGGAAGGGCCTATGGCTACACCTTC. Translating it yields CASSQEEIGDRGRAYGYTF.

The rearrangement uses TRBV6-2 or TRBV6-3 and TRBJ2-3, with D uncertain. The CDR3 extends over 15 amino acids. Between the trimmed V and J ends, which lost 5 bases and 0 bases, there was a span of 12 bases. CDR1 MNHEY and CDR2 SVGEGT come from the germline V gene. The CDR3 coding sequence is TGTGCCAGCAGTCCAAAAGAGACTAGCACAGATACGCAGTATTTT. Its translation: CASSPKETSTDTQYF.